This T cell receptor beta chain is from a study of cytomegalovirus exposure and HLA in healthy donors. Overall study results and limits: For presence/absence analyses, sequencing depth was assumed to be roughly uniform across donors.

Comment on this clone: The antigen remains undetermined.

PCR used 60 Vbeta primers and 13 Jbeta primers. This table comes from immunoSEQ multiplex PCR, and its TCRdb copy is limited to in-frame clones, with some not included. The sample data list approximately 140,000 clones. This receptor was obtained from a woman aged 45 to 65 in good health and CMV-seronegative. Sequenced: PBMCs.

The CDR3 spells CASSLTWLAGVGDTQYF. The CDR3 DNA reads TGTGCCAGCAGTTTAACTTGGCTAGCGGGCGTGGGCGATACGCAGTATTTT. The chain links TRBV27 to TRBJ2-3, with TRBD2 matching over 8 bases. Germline trimming cut 2 bases from V and 6 bases from J; bases unmatched to any gene: 13. The CDR3 sequence is 17 residues long. The germline CDR1 and CDR2 sequences are MNHEY and SMNVEV (reference sequence).